Described below is a single T cell receptor beta chain sequence and its context. There is no known antigen for this receptor. Qualities for individual bases were not recorded, and no much larger clone is one base off. Samples from volunteer blood donors who had recovered from COVID-19 were contributed by a second Seattle source. The collaborating institutions used their own protocols to collect whole blood in K2EDTA tubes. For TCRbeta analysis, collaborators shipped samples in one of three forms: frozen whole blood, isolated PBMCs, or DNA extracted from either of those sample types. The data originate from a study of blood T cell repertoires in COVID-19 (dated by TCRdb to the early 2020s). At the level of the whole study: Samples from collaborators originated in the United States, Italy and Spain and spanned both the acute and convalescent phases of COVID-19. Samples were obtained from the ongoing ImmuneRACE study (first 160 participants) and from 950 to 1,500 subjects provided by 6 global collaborators. The repertoires were released in a freely available public database intended as a resource for research on the immune response to SARS-CoV-2. The sample metadata nearly always contained a de-identified subject ID, COVID-19 status, age in years and sex. The material from the prospective study consisted of cDNA or gDNA derived from T cells, B-cell-depleted T cells, or PBMCs. Where available, HLA class I and class II types were taken from metadata supplied by the sample provider and were not determined by assay-based typing. The dataset comprised deeply sampled blood TCRbeta repertoires from subjects exposed to, actively infected with, or recovered from COVID-19.

The germline ends are 9 bases apart after V is trimmed by 3 bases and J by 4 bases. The CDR3 goes from the cysteine to the phenylalanine over 12 residues. Only the CDR3 region is kept as DNA, spanning 36 bases read in frame from base 1. Based on the germline V gene, the CDR1 and CDR2 sequences are SQVTM and ANQGSEA. The research as a whole found: Clinical and demographic metadata were provided uncurated, with the amount varying by source and participant.

TCRbeta CDR3 regions were amplified from genomic DNA by means of the immunoSEQ Assay, a bias-controlled multiplex PCR. Under the source paper's analysis protocol: Within the assay, amplification of reference gene primers was used to estimate how many nucleated cells each sample contained. To quantify the absolute abundance of each unique TCRbeta CDR3 rearrangement, sequence reads were collapsed and filtered. Productive Simpson clonality was computed per sample as the square root of Simpson's diversity index over productive rearrangements. TCRdb provides this immuneACCESS table in a form limited to in-frame rearrangements. Some clones are lacking; in checked studies, under half of them reflect an unresolved V gene, and why the rest are absent is not known. V, J and clone size are taken as reported in that table, and D and trimming were inferred from the DNA itself. The sample has roughly 200,000 clones on record, about 87% of them singletons. Just under 0.9% of the sample lies in the top ten.

This chain is built from TRBV29-1 and TRBJ1-2, with a tentative D gene TRBD1 over 5 matching bases. The clonotype was recovered from a woman aged 18-29 years who had recovered from COVID-19. The sample was peripheral blood. The DNA is as follows: TGCAGCGTTGAGGGGGAGGCCTATGGCTACACCTTC. Protein translation: CSVEGEAYGYTF.